This TCR beta chain was observed in a study of blood T cells in healthy people across ages. This CDR3 region has 16 residues. V shed 1 base, J shed 10 bases, and the junction held 8 bases outside the gene matches. Germline V gene data show CDR1 as SGHTA and CDR2 as FQGNSA. Next came a second PCR, run for roughly 7 to 12 cycles, which used a sample-barcoded 5' primer along with a J-beta primer mix. TCRdb recomputed calls from the 5' RACE reads with MiXCR, one row per CDR3 protein. The sample has 650,000 to 700,000 distinct CDR3 sequences, 32% seen once. This clonotype was seen once. The antigen is not known. Study-level results: Naive and antigen-experienced cells were not separated, limiting conclusive comparison.

Every sample had a minimum of 6 million PBMCs isolated. This TCR was sampled from a woman aged 80 or older in good health. Sequencing was carried out using blood. The chain links TRBV7-2 to TRBJ2-1; TRBD2 agrees at 12 bases. The CDR3 sequence: CASSLGFPSGRAEQFF. Written as DNA, the CDR3 is TGTGCCAGCAGCTTAGGCTTTCCTAGCGGGAGGGCCGAGCAGTTCTTC.